The 19 T cell receptor beta chains listed next were all sequenced from one sample in a study of blood T cells in healthy people across ages. Primers used in a second PCR of roughly 7 to 11 cycles were a sample-barcoded 5' primer and a J-beta primer mix. In TCRdb, the 5' RACE reads were re-called with MiXCR into one record per CDR3 protein. This sample yields over 950,000 distinct CDR3 sequences, of which 51% are seen a single time; over 20% belongs to the top ten. The sample comprised blood. These TCRs come from a woman between 55 and 75 years old in good health.

This clonotype was picked up one time. The chain couples TRBV10-3 to TRBJ2-3; 11 bases are shared with TRBD2. Germline-derived CDR1 and CDR2 are ENHRY and SYGVKD. The CDR3 runs 18 residues. Unmatched junction bases numbered 8, after V lost 0 bases and J lost 3 bases. The DNA for the CDR3 is TGTGCCATCAGTGAGTCCTTTAGCGGGAGGGCCCGGACAGATACGCAGTATTTT. Translated: CAISESFSGRARTDTQYF.

The chain has TRBV6-5 and TRBJ2-3; TRBD1 matches at 9 bases. CDR3 length: 16 residues. CDR1 is MNHEY, CDR2 SVGAGI, per germline. After removal of 6 bases from V and 1 base from J, the junction contained 8 bases not matched to a gene. DNA for the CDR3: TGTGCCAGCAGCGCCGCTTGGACAGGGGGCACAGATACGCAGTATTTT. It specifies CASSAAWTGGTDTQYF.

This rearrangement joins TRBV28 to TRBJ2-5, with TRBD2 identical over 7 bases. This CDR3 is 14 amino acids long. CDR1 MDHEN and CDR2 SYDVKM come from the germline V gene. V lost 5 bases, J lost 1 base, and 4 bases stayed unmatched. CDR3 in amino acids: CASSQLALQETQYF. CDR3 in DNA: TGTGCCAGCAGTCAACTAGCGCTCCAAGAGACCCAGTACTTC.

The chain carries TRBV20-1 and TRBJ2-3, with TRBD2 as a possible D gene (6 bases). CDR3 size: 17 residues. Germline V gene lookup returns CDR1 DFQATT and CDR2 SNEGSKA (reference sequence). The V end lost 3 bases, the J end lost 3 bases, and 22 bases lay between the germline ends. The chain's CDR3 is CSASPPSGGAPTDTQYF. The CDR3 DNA reads as TGCAGTGCTAGTCCACCCAGTGGCGGGGCTCCAACAGATACGCAGTATTTT.

This clonotype was detected only a few times. The rearrangement uses TRBV4-1 and TRBJ2-1; D remains ambiguous. Germline assignment: CDR1 MGHRA and CDR2 YSYEKL. This CDR3 contains 12 residues. V gave up 3 bases and J gave up 6 bases, with 6 bases separating them. The CDR3 loop reads CASSHQGNEQFF. In nucleotides, the CDR3 is TGCGCCAGCAGCCATCAAGGCAATGAGCAGTTCTTC.

This clonotype has a handful of counts. The chain recombines TRBV2 with TRBJ2-3; D gene uncertain. The V gene's germline CDR1 is SNHLY and CDR2 FYNNEI. Trimming pared 6 bases from V and 9 bases from J, leaving 13 bases between. There are 12 residues in the CDR3. In DNA form, the CDR3 reads TGTGCCAGCAGGAAAGATTCCGCCACGCAGTATTTT. It is translated as CASRKDSATQYF.

This clonotype appeared a few times. The chain combines TRBV28 with TRBJ2-5; D gene ambiguous. CDR1 is MDHEN, CDR2 SYDVKM, per germline. Trimming took off 3 bases at V and 5 bases at J, with 13 bases between the two ends. The CDR3 runs 14 residues. The CDR3 here is CASSFRRLTETQYF. The DNA for the CDR3 is TGTGCCAGCAGTTTCCGACGATTAACGGAGACCCAGTACTTC.

The chain carries TRBV3-1 and TRBJ1-2, with 8 bases fitting TRBD1. Germline V gene sequence: CDR1 LGHDT, CDR2 YNNKEL (reference sequence). Trimming cost V 8 bases and J 4 bases; bases outside gene matches: 18. The CDR3 loop spans 17 amino acids. CDR3 sequence (DNA): TGTGCCAGCTCACCCGCCCCGGGACAGGAACTGTTCTATGGCTACACCTTC. Its protein product is CASSPAPGQELFYGYTF.

The gene calls are TRBV7-2 and TRBJ2-3, with unresolved D. The CDR3 sequence is 15 residues long. Trimming took 1 base from V and 0 from J, leaving 8 bases between them. Germline lookup yields CDR1 SGHTA and CDR2 FQGNSA. The CDR3 loop reads CASSLGAISTDTQYF. The CDR3 region has the DNA TGTGCCAGCAGCTTAGGGGCAATTAGCACAGATACGCAGTATTTT.

The chain joins TRBV12-1 to TRBJ1-2. TRBV12-1 is given as a pseudogene. The CDR3 is 12 residues long. This chain's CDR3 is CATGLLNYGYTF. As DNA, the CDR3 is TGTGCCACCGGGCTCCTCAACTATGGCTACACCTTC.

This clonotype was recorded a few times. The chain couples TRBV12-3 or TRBV12-4 to TRBJ2-5; D perhaps matches TRBD1 (5 bases). This CDR3 spans 15 amino acids. The ends were cut back, 7 bases at V and 5 bases at J, with 20 bases in the middle. CDR3 region: CASTFNGHPAETQYF. As DNA, the CDR3 is TGTGCCAGCACGTTCAACGGACACCCGGCGGAGACCCAGTACTTC.

The V call is TRBV20-1, the J call TRBJ2-1; 10 nucleotides line up with TRBD2. The J segment lost 4 bases and the V segment lost 7 bases, leaving 13 bases of the junction unmatched. This CDR3 spans 16 amino acids. Germline CDR1 reads DFQATT; CDR2 reads SNEGSKA (reference sequence). The CDR3 region has the DNA TGCAGTGTGCCTAGCGGGAGTGGGCTGGGGTACAATGAGCAGTTCTTC. It specifies CSVPSGSGLGYNEQFF.

This clonotype was detected only a few times. The chain uses TRBV20-1 and TRBJ2-4; 8 nucleotides line up with TRBD1. Germline loops: CDR1 DFQATT, CDR2 SNEGSKA (reference sequence). This CDR3 is 16 amino acids long. V lost 1 base, J lost 2 bases, and 7 bases stayed unmatched. The CDR3, as DNA: TGCAGTGCTAGAGGCCAGGGGGCGAGGTCCAAAAACATTCAGTACTTC. Translated: CSARGQGARSKNIQYF.

This rearrangement joins TRBV7-2 to TRBJ2-1, with no clear D. Judging by the DNA end, TRBJ2-7 fits better; the J call may be wrong. The germline V gene has CDR1 SGHTA and CDR2 FQGNSA. CDR3 size: 17 residues. The CDR3 DNA sequence: TGTGCCAGCAGCTTAGTAGGTAGCCCAGGCTCCTACAATGAGCAGTACTTC. It is translated as CASSLVGSPGSYNEQYF.

V usage is TRBV28 and J usage is TRBJ1-2, with D tentatively TRBD1 (6 bases). From germline, CDR1 is MDHEN and CDR2 SYDVKM. V was clipped by 6 bases and J by 6 bases, with 17 bases between them. CDR3 length: 14 amino acids. The CDR3 DNA follows: TGTGCCAGCAGCCGAACAGGGAACCTTCATGGCTACACCTTC. Encoded protein: CASSRTGNLHGYTF.

V gene TRBV28 combines with J gene TRBJ2-3; no clear D. Germline-derived CDR1 and CDR2 are MDHEN and SYDVKM. V lost 5 bases, J lost 5 bases, and 11 bases lay in between. The CDR3 runs 13 residues. The CDR3 spells CASSPYPLDTQYF. The CDR3 bases are TGTGCCAGCAGTCCGTACCCTTTAGATACGCAGTATTTT.

About this clonotype: With a much larger clone just one base away, this may be a read error. The rearrangement joins TRBV29-1 to TRBJ1-5; 8 bases are shared with TRBD1. The CDR3 loop spans 14 amino acids. CDR1 is SQVTM and CDR2 is ANQGSEA in the germline V gene. This CDR3 reads CSVAQGASNHPQHF. The CDR3 DNA reads TGCAGCGTTGCGCAGGGGGCAAGCAATCACCCCCAGCATTTT.

Turning to this clonotype: The junction departs from germline at one end; a sequencing error may be responsible. The CDR3 is CTSSQGTGPLVYGYTF. In DNA, the CDR3 is TGCACCAGCAGCCAAGGTACAGGGCCCCTCGTTTATGGCTACACCTTC. This rearrangement joins TRBV4-1 to TRBJ1-2, with D possibly matching TRBD1 (6 bases). CDR1 and CDR2 from the germline V gene are MGHRA and YSYEKL. This CDR3 has 16 residues.

The chain uses TRBV7-2 and TRBJ2-3; D ambiguous. CDR3 length equals 13 residues. V gave up 4 bases and J gave up 2 bases, with 7 bases separating them. CDR1 SGHTA and CDR2 FQGNSA come from the germline V gene. CDR3 in DNA: TGTGCCAGCAGCTCCCGCGCCACAGATACGCAGTATTTT. It codes for CASSSRATDTQYF.